This entry concerns a single T cell receptor (beta chain). This sample is drawn from a study of blood T cell repertoires in COVID-19. The method was immunoSEQ multiplex PCR; TCRdb's version includes in-frame clones alone and lacks a portion of them. There are about 220,000 clones in the sample; about 80% occur only once, and about 3.9% lies in the top ten. The sequencing input was PBMCs or T cells enriched from blood (not recorded which). The receptor was isolated from a woman aged 40 to 50 who had been exposed to COVID-19.

In DNA form, the CDR3 reads TGTGCCAGCAGTTTATTGGGCGGGGGGCCCTTCCACACTGAAGCTTTCTTT. Translation gives CASSLLGGGPFHTEAFF. The chain combines TRBV28 with TRBJ1-1; perhaps TRBD1 as D (6 bases). This CDR3 spans 17 amino acids. Germline assignment: CDR1 MDHEN and CDR2 SYDVKM. The ends were cut back, 1 base at V and 3 bases at J, with 18 bases in the middle.